The 31 T cell receptor beta chains presented below share a single source sample, sequenced in a study of molecular identifiers for immune sequencing clone quantification (dated by TCRdb to between 2017 and 2018). The library came from PCR. Reads for this sample came from a NextSeq 500. TCRdb reanalyzed the raw reads on its own, using fastp at Q25 for trimming and MiXCR for clone calling, and kept in-frame beta chains. A single entry per CDR3 protein holds the most common genes and DNA from its merged rows. In all, the sample holds about 510,000 distinct CDR3 sequences, and approximately 25% of those were seen once. The top ten clones comprise around 0.8% of the sample. Specimen: naive CD8+ T cells from blood, with Jurkat cell RNA spiked in. The cell subset or site label of this sample denotes: FACS-sorted CD8+CD4-CCR7+CD45RA+ naive T cells. The receptors derive from a human donor in good health. Some libraries in this study had Jurkat cell RNA spiked in.

This clonotype has more than one count but fewer than ten. The chain couples TRBV28 to TRBJ2-7, with 9 bases aligning to TRBD2. The germline CDR1 and CDR2 sequences are MDHEN and SYDVKM. The CDR3 totals 19 residues. With 1 base clipped from V and 2 bases from J, the junction kept 15 bases outside the gene matches. The CDR3 protein is CASSLSYTTTAGGTYEQYF. The CDR3 DNA follows: TGTGCCAGCAGTTTATCCTACACCACGACAGCGGGAGGTACCTACGAGCAGTACTTC.

About this clonotype itself: This CDR3 is missing its conserved last phenylalanine or tryptophan, likely due to a read error. The V call is TRBV9, the J call TRBJ2-7, with a weak D call TRBD2 (6 bases). Germline V gives CDR1 SGDLS, CDR2 YYNGEE. Trimming removed 2 bases at V and 1 base at J, with 10 bases between. This CDR3 is 14 amino acids long. CDR3 loop: CASSVWRDSYEQYS. CDR3 bases: TGTGCCAGCAGCGTCTGGAGGGATTCCTACGAGCAGTACTCC.

The chain combines TRBV7-2 with TRBJ2-1; D is tentatively TRBD1 or TRBD2 (5 bases each). The germline gives CDR1 SGHTA, CDR2 FQGNSA. The V end was cut by 0 bases, the J end by 6 bases, with 18 bases between. CDR3 length equals 17 residues. The chain's CDR3 is CASSLAYFIPGPNEQFF. The CDR3 DNA sequence: TGTGCCAGCAGCTTAGCGTATTTCATTCCGGGGCCCAATGAGCAGTTCTTC.

This clonotype has ten or more counts. The rearrangement uses TRBV4-1 and TRBJ2-6, with D perhaps TRBD2 (5 bases). Germline CDR1 is MGHRA and CDR2 is YSYEKL. The CDR3 runs to 14 residues. Trimming removed 6 bases from V and 3 bases from J, with 9 bases in between. CDR3 residues: CASSDGLGANVLTF. The CDR3 bases are TGCGCCAGCAGTGACGGACTTGGGGCCAACGTCCTGACTTTC.

In this sample, this clonotype turned up a few times. The CDR3 bases are TGTGCCAGCAGTCTAAGGGGACAGCCCCAGCATTTT. It encodes CASSLRGQPQHF. V gene TRBV27 combines with J gene TRBJ1-5; a weak D match, TRBD1 (5 bases). Between the trimmed V and J ends, which lost 5 bases and 7 bases, there was a span of 9 bases. The V gene's germline CDR1 is MNHEY and CDR2 SMNVEV (reference sequence). The CDR3 runs to 12 residues.

The rearrangement links TRBV29-1 to TRBJ1-1; D is unresolved. Germline loops: CDR1 SQVTM, CDR2 ANQGSEA. The CDR3 has 11 residues. Trimming stripped 7 bases from V and 7 bases from J, with 13 bases between. The CDR3 reads CSAGRESEAFF. The CDR3 nucleotides are TGCAGCGCTGGACGAGAGAGTGAAGCTTTCTTT.

This clonotype was found a few times. This chain links TRBV19 with TRBJ1-5; D is uncertain. The V and J ends lost 2 bases and 8 bases respectively, with 10 bases between them. The germline gives CDR1 LNHDA, CDR2 SQIVND (reference sequence). This CDR3 spans 13 amino acids. The CDR3 is CASSIPRLEPQHF. CDR3 nucleotides: TGTGCCAGTAGTATACCCAGATTGGAGCCCCAGCATTTT. Full variable domain (remainder filled in from reference TRBV19 and TRBJ1-5): DGGITQSPKYLFRKEGQNVTLSCEQNLNHDAMYWYRQDPGQGLRLIYYSQIVNDFQKGDIAEGYSVSREKKESFPLTVTSAQKNPTAFYLCASSIPRLEPQHFGDGTRLSIL.

The chain has TRBV19 and TRBJ1-4; D is ambiguous. Trimming pared 4 bases from V and 7 bases from J, leaving 4 bases between. CDR3 length equals 11 residues. Per the germline V gene, CDR1 is LNHDA and CDR2 is SQIVND (reference sequence). CDR3 amino acids: CASSSGEKLFF. The CDR3 nucleotides are TGTGCCAGTAGTAGTGGTGAAAAACTGTTTTTT.

This clonotype was picked up many times. The chain uses TRBV29-1 and TRBJ2-2; D unresolved. Trimming shortened V by 5 bases and J by 5 bases, and 12 bases separated the two germline ends. Per the germline V gene, CDR1 is SQVTM and CDR2 is ANQGSEA. CDR3 length equals 13 residues. This CDR3 is CSVIDKETGELFF. CDR3 sequence (DNA): TGCAGCGTTATAGACAAGGAAACCGGGGAGCTGTTTTTT.

This chain links TRBV18 with TRBJ2-7; a weak D match, TRBD1 (6 bases). Per germline, CDR1 KGHSH and CDR2 LQKENI. The CDR3 covers 17 residues. Trimming took off 2 bases at V and 0 bases at J, with 17 bases between the two ends. The CDR3 spells CASSPIPGQSSSYEQYF. The CDR3, as DNA: TGTGCCAGCTCACCAATCCCCGGACAGAGCAGCTCCTACGAGCAGTACTTC.

This clonotype was seen a handful of times. The chain uses TRBV2 and TRBJ1-2; D call uncertain. The CDR3 spans 13 residues. Between the trimmed V and J ends, which lost 4 bases and 1 base, there was a span of 7 bases. CDR1 SNHLY and CDR2 FYNNEI come from the germline V gene. CDR3 coding DNA: TGTGCCAGCAGTGTGGGCAGTAACTATGGCTACACCTTC. It codes for CASSVGSNYGYTF.

This clonotype was observed many times. This chain connects TRBV7-9 to TRBJ2-3; 12 bases are shared with TRBD2. V was clipped by 5 bases and J by 5 bases; unmatched bases: 5. The germline gives CDR1 SEHNR, CDR2 FQNEAQ (reference sequence). The CDR3 totals 15 residues. CDR3 protein: CASSPSGRALDTQYF. The CDR3 region has the DNA TGTGCCAGCAGCCCTAGCGGGAGGGCCTTAGATACGCAGTATTTT. Complete variable domain (other parts from reference TRBV7-9 and TRBJ2-3): DTGVSQNPRHKITKRGQNVTFRCDPISEHNRLYWYRQTLGQGPEFLTYFQNEAQLEKSRLLSDRFSAERPKGSFSTLEIQRTEQGDSAMYLCASSPSGRALDTQYFGPGTRLTVL.

This clonotype was detected many times. The chain recombines TRBV7-6 with TRBJ2-5; D is ambiguous. The CDR3 runs to 14 residues. The germline V and J ends were trimmed by 1 base and 2 bases, with 8 bases remaining between them. Germline loops: CDR1 SGHVS, CDR2 FNYEAQ. The CDR3 nucleotides are TGTGCCAGCAGCTTAGGGTCCAAACAAGAGACCCAGTACTTC. This codes for CASSLGSKQETQYF.

This clonotype was counted only a few times. The chain couples TRBV4-3 to TRBJ2-7, with 8 bases that match TRBD1. This CDR3 has 14 residues. J lost 5 bases, V lost 2 bases, and 5 bases had no gene match. Looked up from germline, CDR1 is LGHNA and CDR2 is YSLEER. In DNA form, the CDR3 reads TGCGCCAGCAGCCAAACGGACAGGGACGACGAGCAGTACTTC. Its protein is CASSQTDRDDEQYF.

V usage is TRBV19 and J usage is TRBJ2-7, with 8 bases matching TRBD1. CDR1 LNHDA and CDR2 SQIVND come from the germline V gene (reference sequence). Trimming cost V 5 bases and J 6 bases; bases outside gene matches: 9. There are 14 residues in the CDR3. The CDR3 DNA reads TGTGCCAGTAGTTCTGGACAGGGTTTCCCCGAGCAGTACTTC. This sequence encodes CASSSGQGFPEQYF. The full variable domain, in which reference TRBV19 and TRBJ2-7 provide the parts outside the CDR3, is DGGITQSPKYLFRKEGQNVTLSCEQNLNHDAMYWYRQDPGQGLRLIYYSQIVNDFQKGDIAEGYSVSREKKESFPLTVTSAQKNPTAFYLCASSSGQGFPEQYFGPGTRLTVT.

This clonotype was seen many times. This sequence joins TRBV27 and TRBJ2-1; weak D call: TRBD2 (5 bases). V gave up 2 bases and J gave up 9 bases, with 14 bases separating them. Germline assignment: CDR1 MNHEY and CDR2 SMNVEV (reference sequence). CDR3 length: 14 residues. For the CDR3, the DNA is TGTGCCAGCAGTTTAGGTCCGAACCGGGGTGAGCAGTTCTTC. Amino acid sequence: CASSLGPNRGEQFF.

There are many counts of this clonotype. V gene TRBV6-6 combines with J gene TRBJ1-1, with TRBD1 as a possible D gene (6 bases). V shed 4 bases and J shed 1 base, with 10 bases lying between them. There are 14 residues in the CDR3. The germline V gene has CDR1 MNHNY and CDR2 SVGAGI (reference sequence). DNA for the CDR3: TGTGCCAGCAGTTCGTCGACAGGGAACACTGAAGCTTTCTTT. It translates to CASSSSTGNTEAFF.

Concerning this clonotype: This may come from a read error, since a much larger clone is one base off. This chain uses TRBV28 with TRBJ1-4; 8 bases are a match to TRBD1. The germline gives CDR1 MDHEN, CDR2 SYDVKM. The CDR3 totals 16 residues. The J segment lost 10 bases and the V segment lost 5 bases, leaving 15 bases of the junction unmatched. CDR3 coding DNA: TGTGCCAGCAGTGGGGGACAGGTGCGGAGGTGGGTAAAACTGTTTTTT. This gives the protein CASSGGQVRRWVKLFF. Using reference TRBV28 and TRBJ1-4 for the parts outside the CDR3, the full variable domain is DVKVTQSSRYLVKRTGEKVFLECVQDMDHENMFWYRQDPGLGLRLIYFSYDVKMKEKGDIPEGYSVSREKKERFSLILESASTNQTSMYLCASSGGQVRRWVKLFFGSGTQLSVL.

This chain connects TRBV19 to TRBJ2-1, with D maybe TRBD2 (7 bases). CDR3 length equals 15 residues. Germline V gene data show CDR1 as LNHDA and CDR2 as SQIVND (reference sequence). V lost 4 bases and J 2 bases, leaving 12 bases between the germline ends. Here the CDR3 reads CASSNSGGTYNEQFF. The DNA of the CDR3 is TGTGCCAGTAGTAACTCGGGGGGCACCTACAATGAGCAGTTCTTC.

The chain couples TRBV7-9 to TRBJ1-1, with D tentatively TRBD1 (5 bases). Trimming cost V 5 bases and J 7 bases, with 11 bases left between them. Germline CDR1 and CDR2: SEHNR and FQNEAQ (reference sequence). CDR3 length equals 12 residues. The CDR3 nucleotides are TGTGCCAGCAGCCCACTGGGGGTTGAAGCTTTCTTT. This codes for CASSPLGVEAFF.

The rearrangement links TRBV19 to TRBJ1-1, with D maybe TRBD1 (5 bases). V gave up 2 bases and J gave up 3 bases, with 7 bases separating them. The CDR3 totals 13 residues. Germline loops: CDR1 LNHDA, CDR2 SQIVND (reference sequence). CDR3 sequence: CASSIWGDTEAFF. CDR3 sequence (DNA): TGTGCCAGTAGTATATGGGGGGACACTGAAGCTTTCTTT.

This sequence joins TRBV19 and TRBJ2-2; TRBD2 aligns across 10 bases. V trimming: 6 bases; J trimming: 4 bases; junction bases outside the gene matches: 17. The CDR3 spans 19 residues. CDR1 and CDR2 (germline): LNHDA, SQIVND (reference sequence). CDR3 loop: CASSPFEAGGIGSTGELFF. The CDR3 bases are TGTGCCAGTAGCCCATTCGAAGCGGGGGGGATTGGAAGCACCGGGGAGCTGTTTTTT.

The chain joins TRBV5-6 to TRBJ1-2; unclear D gene. CDR3 length: 17 residues. In germline, CDR1 is SGHDT, CDR2 YYEEEE. Trimming took 3 bases from V and 2 from J, leaving 20 bases between them. The CDR3 DNA sequence: TGTGCCAGCAGCTCCCGAGGCGCGGGAAACATCAACTATGGCTACACCTTC. Its protein product is CASSSRGAGNINYGYTF. Looking up the rest from reference TRBV5-6 and TRBJ1-2 gives the full variable domain: DAGVTQSPTHLIKTRGQQVTLRCSPKSGHDTVSWYQQALGQGPQFIFQYYEEEERQRGNFPDRFSGHQFPNYSSELNVNALLLGDSALYLCASSSRGAGNINYGYTFGSGTRLTVV.

This clonotype has just one count. This may arise from a read error, as a much more abundant clone is one base away. The V gene is TRBV7-6, the J gene TRBJ2-3; D gene uncertain. Germline CDR1 and CDR2: SGHVS and FNYEAQ. V was clipped by 10 bases and J by 4 bases, with 18 bases between them. The CDR3 has 14 amino acids. The CDR3 coding sequence is TGTGCCAACGTCCTAGGAAGTGGAGCAGATACGCAGTATTTT. Its protein product is CANVLGSGADTQYF.

V usage is TRBV6-6 and J usage is TRBJ2-7, with TRBD1 as a possible D gene (6 bases). The CDR3 runs 14 residues. V lost 5 bases and J lost 3, with 14 bases in between. Per germline, CDR1 MNHNY and CDR2 SVGAGI (reference sequence). CDR3 bases: TGTGCCAGCAGTCCAACACGGGACATCTACGAGCAGTACTTC. This translates into CASSPTRDIYEQYF.

Notes on this clonotype: One base away lies a much larger clone, so this may be a sequencing read error. This chain's CDR3 is CASGLLAGGPGYNEQLF. CDR3 nucleotides: TGTGCTAGTGGTTTACTAGCGGGGGGGCCGGGGTACAATGAGCAGCTCTTC. The rearrangement links TRBV12-5 to TRBJ2-1; 13 bases line up with TRBD2. The CDR3 is made up of 17 amino acids. Germline-derived CDR1 and CDR2 are LGHNT and FRNRAP.

J is TRBJ1-2 and V is TRBV20-1; unclear D gene. The CDR3 has 14 amino acids. Trimming left V 0 bases short and J 5 bases short, with 13 bases between. Germline V gives CDR1 DFQATT, CDR2 SNEGSKA (reference sequence). This CDR3 reads CSARDLHAGYGYTF. Here the CDR3 DNA reads TGCAGTGCTAGAGATCTGCACGCTGGGTATGGCTACACCTTC.

V gene TRBV19 combines with J gene TRBJ2-7; D call uncertain. Germline CDR1 and CDR2: LNHDA and SQIVND (reference sequence). V lost 2 bases, J lost 6 bases, and 14 bases lay in between. The CDR3 spans 14 residues. The CDR3 DNA reads as TGTGCCAGTAGTATACAGAGCACGAGCAGCGAGCAGTACTTC. Its translation is CASSIQSTSSEQYF.

Concerning this clonotype: Relative to the germline gene, one junction end is altered; a read error may explain this. V usage is TRBV7-9 and J usage is TRBJ1-1; no definite D call. The V gene's germline CDR1 is SEHNR and CDR2 FQNEAQ (reference sequence). This CDR3 is built from 13 residues. The CDR3, as DNA: TGTGCCACCCAGACCTACCCAATTCTGAAGCTTCTCTTT. Translation: CATQTYPILKLLF.

J is TRBJ2-2 and V is TRBV7-6, with D unresolved. This CDR3 is 13 amino acids long. The V end was cut by 7 bases, the J end by 7 bases, with 13 bases between. CDR1 is SGHVS, CDR2 FNYEAQ, per germline. Here the CDR3 DNA reads TGTGCCAGCACAAGAGGACCGTACGGGGAGCTGTTTTTT. Encoded protein: CASTRGPYGELFF.

The table lists this clonotype with many counts. This chain joins TRBV4-3 and TRBJ2-2; D is unclear. CDR3 length: 16 amino acids. The germline CDR1 and CDR2 sequences are LGHNA and YSLEER. The V and J ends lost 0 bases and 0 bases respectively, with 8 bases between them. In DNA form, the CDR3 reads TGCGCCAGCAGCCAAGATTTTCCCGCGAACACCGGGGAGCTGTTTTTT. It translates to CASSQDFPANTGELFF.